Described below is a single T cell receptor beta chain sequence and its context. The specificity of this receptor is unknown. One base away there is no much larger clone; base qualities are not given. Receptor amplification or capture employed the immunoSEQ multiplex PCR assay. About 10^5 TCR templates per sample were assayed by the deep sequencing platform. Genomic DNA extracted from sorted T cells was used for TCRbeta CDR3 sequencing. The authors' pipeline ran thus. The R programming language was used for the clonal analysis of the TCRbeta CDR3 data. Comparing unstimulated samples against CFSE-low samples taken after the reaction was how alloreactive CD4+ and CD8+ clones were defined. By matching sequences to the repertoires of sorted unstimulated Treg and non-Treg cells, each alloreactive CD4+ clone was assigned a regulatory or non-regulatory origin. Held by TCRdb, this immuneACCESS table contains in-frame sequences only and omits some clones. Under half of the omission traces to an unresolved V gene where checked; the cause of the rest is unknown. That table is the source of V, J and clone size, and D and trimming were worked out from the DNA. Recorded for this sample are 50,000 or so clones; about 90% of them occurred a single time. The leading ten clones occupy 0.35% of the sample.

Trimming removed 0 bases from V and 7 bases from J; the gene matches leave 8 bases unexplained. The CDR3, from cysteine to phenylalanine, totals 15 residues. Here the CDR3 DNA is all that survives: 45 bases in frame from base 1. CDR1 and CDR2, looked up from the germline V gene (reference sequence), are MNHNY and SVGAGI. The sample originates from a study of siplizumab effects on memory and regulatory T cells (dated by TCRdb to 2018 to 2020). At the level of the whole study: The study examined how the anti-CD2 antibody siplizumab affects alloreactive T-cell subsets in allogeneic mixed lymphocyte reactions built from human PBMCs. Broad study findings and their caveats: Whether proliferating Tregs from siplizumab cultures were suppressive was not functionally confirmed. Greater diversity appeared to be present in unstimulated naive T cells than in memory T cells, and a substantial contribution to the alloresponse seemed to be made by naive cells. The cumulative frequency of alloreactive sequences traceable to unstimulated CD4+ memory T cells was significantly reduced by siplizumab. Roughly 80-97% of proliferating CD4+ or CD8+ clones could not be assigned a naive or memory phenotype. Because sequences at frequencies below about 10^-5 were poorly captured, only a minor fraction of alloreactive clones could be mapped back to unstimulated subsets. In reactions with siplizumab, an average of 68.8% of mappable alloreactive CD4+ clones were Treg-derived, compared with roughly 27% in control reactions.

Unstimulated CD4+ memory cells were also sequenced in three donor pairs, together with CD4+ naive, CD8+ TEMRA, CD8+ naive and CD8+ effector memory subsets. TCRbeta CDR3 sequencing was performed on sorted unstimulated T cells and on proliferating T cells recovered from mixed lymphocyte reactions. Fresh whole blood from ten HLA-typed healthy donors was used as the source from which PBMCs were isolated. The receptor was isolated from a human donor in good health. The sequenced sample consisted of naive CD8+ T cells sorted from blood. The intended sense of this specimen's cell subset or site label: unstimulated naive T cells. The rearrangement joined TRBV6-6 to TRBJ1-2; TRBD1 aligns with 7 central bases. This receptor carries the CDR3 CASSYSDRVVSGYTF. The sequence in DNA is TGTGCCAGCAGTTACTCCGACAGGGTGGTAAGTGGCTACACCTTC.